This T cell receptor beta chain was recovered during a study of OX40 agonist ivuxolimab in advanced cancers. Across the whole study: Of the patients, three showed partial responses, one with hepatocellular carcinoma and two with cutaneous melanoma. General study points: At 0.1 to 3.0 mg/kg, clonal expansion of CD4+ and CD8+ blood T cells had occurred by week 6. Low normalized clonal expansion also occurred in some nonresponding patients. Expanded clones were, on average, more numerous among CD8+ T cells than CD4+.

TCRdb's copy holds only in-frame clones and misses some; the assay was immunoSEQ multiplex PCR. Among about 70,000 clones listed, approximately 90% were seen once. V lost 3 bases to trimming and J lost 6 bases, with 17 bases between them. This CDR3 contains 16 residues. Germline V gives CDR1 SGHAT, CDR2 FQNNGV. Note on this clone: Its antigen is unknown.

This TCR came from an adult with an advanced solid tumor such as melanoma, head and neck, liver or kidney cancer. V usage is TRBV11-2 and J usage is TRBJ1-4; no clear D gene. The material sequenced was CD4+ or CD8+ T cells sorted from blood, taken in a trial of the OX40 agonist ivuxolimab. The DNA for the CDR3 is TGTGCCAGCAGCTTCCCCTTAGGGAGTTCAGATGAAAAACTGTTTTTT. Its translation is CASSFPLGSSDEKLFF.